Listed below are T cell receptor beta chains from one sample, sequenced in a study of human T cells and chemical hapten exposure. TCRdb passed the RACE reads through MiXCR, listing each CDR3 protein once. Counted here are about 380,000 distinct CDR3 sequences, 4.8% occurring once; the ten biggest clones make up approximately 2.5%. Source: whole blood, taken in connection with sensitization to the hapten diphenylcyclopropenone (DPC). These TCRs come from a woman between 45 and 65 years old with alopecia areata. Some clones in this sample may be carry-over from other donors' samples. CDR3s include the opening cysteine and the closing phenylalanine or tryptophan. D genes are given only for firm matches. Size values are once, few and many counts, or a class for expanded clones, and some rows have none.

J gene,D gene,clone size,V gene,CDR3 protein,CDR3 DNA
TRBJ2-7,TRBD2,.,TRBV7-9,CASSSPTSGSPVEQYF,TGTGCCAGCAGCTCTCCGACTAGCGGGAGCCCGGTGGAGCAGTACTTC
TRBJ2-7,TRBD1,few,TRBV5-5,CASSFTQGARDYEQYF,TGTGCCAGCAGCTTTACCCAGGGGGCGCGCGACTACGAGCAGTACTTC
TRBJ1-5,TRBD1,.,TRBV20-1,CSAGGPRQGLSNQPQHF,TGCAGTGCCGGGGGTCCTCGACAGGGCCTAAGCAATCAGCCCCAGCATTTT
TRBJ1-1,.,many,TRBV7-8,CASSLVLREELNTEAFF,TGTGCCAGCAGCTTAGTTTTGCGTGAGGAGCTCAACACTGAAGCTTTCTTT
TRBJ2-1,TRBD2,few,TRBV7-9,CASSSPSGRALGEQFF,TGTGCCAGCAGCTCACCGAGCGGGAGGGCCCTGGGTGAGCAGTTCTTC
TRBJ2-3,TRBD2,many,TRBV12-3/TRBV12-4,CASTPGLAGGDTQYF,TGTGCCAGCACCCCTGGACTAGCGGGAGGAGATACGCAGTATTTT
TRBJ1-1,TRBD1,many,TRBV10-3,CAIRQTGESTEAFF,TGTGCCATCAGACAGACAGGGGAAAGTACTGAAGCTTTCTTT
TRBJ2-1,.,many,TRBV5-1,CASRKTGTAYNEQFF,TGCGCCAGCAGAAAGACCGGGACGGCCTACAATGAGCAGTTCTTC
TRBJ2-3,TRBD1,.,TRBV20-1,CSAGQGDTQYF,TGCAGTGCTGGACAGGGGGATACGCAGTATTTT
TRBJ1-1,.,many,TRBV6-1,CASSLRGGMNTEAFF,TGTGCCAGCAGTTTACGCGGAGGGATGAACACTGAAGCTTTCTTT
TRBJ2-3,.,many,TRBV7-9,CASSSSLRDTQYF,TGTGCCAGCAGCTCTAGCCTAAGAGATACGCAGTATTTT
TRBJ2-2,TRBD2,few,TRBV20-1,CSARPSGRETGELFF,TGCAGTGCTAGACCTAGCGGGAGGGAAACCGGGGAGCTGTTTTTT
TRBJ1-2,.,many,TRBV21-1,CASSSLRDPPGYTF,TGTGCCAGCAGCAGTCTCAGGGATCCCCCTGGCTACACCTTC
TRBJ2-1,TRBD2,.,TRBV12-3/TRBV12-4,CASSFRREGNNEQFF,TGTGCCAGCAGTTTTCGACGGGAGGGGAACAATGAGCAGTTCTTC
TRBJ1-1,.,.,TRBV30,CAWTASSGTEAFF,TGTGCCTGGACCGCAAGCTCTGGCACTGAAGCTTTCTTT
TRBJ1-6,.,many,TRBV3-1,CASSGRPDNSPLHF,TGTGCCAGCAGTGGACGGCCAGATAATTCACCCCTCCACTTT
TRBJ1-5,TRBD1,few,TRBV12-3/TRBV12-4,CASSATGGSQPQHF,TGTGCCAGCAGTGCTACAGGGGGAAGTCAGCCCCAGCATTTT
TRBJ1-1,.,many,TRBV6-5,CASSLLGGLTEAFF,TGTGCCAGCAGCTTACTAGGTGGTCTGACTGAAGCTTTCTTT
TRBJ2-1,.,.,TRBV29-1,CSVGLDSYNEQFF,TGCAGCGTGGGCCTCGACAGTTACAATGAGCAGTTCTTC
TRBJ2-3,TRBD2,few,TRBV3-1,CASSQDPGGRSTDTQYF,TGTGCCAGCAGCCAAGATCCGGGCGGGAGGAGCACAGATACGCAGTATTTT
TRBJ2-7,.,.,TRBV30,CAWSTYEDILFYEQYF,TGTGCCTGGAGTACCTATGAGGACATCTTGTTCTACGAGCAGTACTTC
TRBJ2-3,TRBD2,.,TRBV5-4,CASSLAWGLDRTDTQYF,TGTGCCAGCAGCTTGGCCTGGGGACTAGACCGGACAGATACGCAGTATTTT
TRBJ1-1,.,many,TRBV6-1,CASSGYSTEAFF,TGTGCCAGCAGTGGCTACAGCACTGAAGCTTTCTTT
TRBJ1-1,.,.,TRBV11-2,CASSSPPVNTEAFF,TGTGCCAGCAGCAGTCCACCGGTAAACACTGAAGCTTTCTTT
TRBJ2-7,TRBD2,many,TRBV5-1,CASSLDRTSSYEQYF,TGCGCCAGCAGCTTGGACAGGACTAGCTCCTACGAGCAGTACTTC
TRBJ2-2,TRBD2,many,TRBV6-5,CASSSSGRGGDTGELFF,TGTGCCAGCAGCTCTAGCGGGAGAGGAGGCGACACCGGGGAGCTGTTTTTT
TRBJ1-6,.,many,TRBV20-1,CSASAGTGNSPLHF,TGCAGTGCTTCCGCCGGGACTGGTAATTCACCCCTCCACTTT
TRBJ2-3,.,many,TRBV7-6,CASSLSTNTDTQYF,TGTGCCAGCTCCTTGTCCACAAACACAGATACGCAGTATTTT
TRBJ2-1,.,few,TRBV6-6,CASSYSKTPPFNEQFF,TGTGCCAGCAGTTACTCGAAAACCCCTCCATTTAATGAGCAGTTCTTC
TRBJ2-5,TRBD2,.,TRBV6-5,CASSLTPAGGGTQYF,TGTGCCAGCAGTTTAACCCCAGCGGGAGGAGGGACCCAGTACTTC
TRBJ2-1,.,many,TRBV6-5,CASSYRNEQFF,TGTGCCAGCAGTTACAGGAATGAGCAGTTCTTC
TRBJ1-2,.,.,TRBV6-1,CASYQAYGYTF,TGTGCCAGCTACCAGGCGTATGGCTACACCTTC
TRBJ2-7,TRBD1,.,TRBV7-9,CASATAGTGHYEQYF,TGTGCCAGCGCCACCGCCGGGACAGGGCACTACGAGCAGTACTTC
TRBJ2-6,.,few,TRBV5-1,CASKSSSGANVLTF,TGCGCCAGCAAGTCCAGCTCTGGGGCCAACGTCCTGACTTTC
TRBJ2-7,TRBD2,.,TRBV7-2,CASRSSGGIYEQYF,TGTGCCAGCAGAAGTAGCGGGGGAATCTACGAGCAGTACTTC
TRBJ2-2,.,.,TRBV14,CASSQDVNAGELFF,TGTGCCAGCAGCCAAGATGTGAACGCCGGGGAGCTGTTTTTT
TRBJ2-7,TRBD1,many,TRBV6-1,CASTTGGTAYEQYF,TGTGCCAGCACCACAGGGGGAACGGCCTACGAGCAGTACTTC
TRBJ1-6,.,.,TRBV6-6,CASSYGQDSPLHF,TGTGCCAGCAGTTACGGTCAGGATTCACCCCTCCACTTT
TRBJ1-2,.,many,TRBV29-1,CSVEDHAAGRDGYTF,TGCAGCGTTGAAGACCACGCCGCAGGGAGGGATGGCTACACCTTC
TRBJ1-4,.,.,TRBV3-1,CASSVPRAGLYEKLFF,TGTGCCAGCAGCGTCCCGAGGGCAGGGCTCTATGAAAAACTGTTTTTT
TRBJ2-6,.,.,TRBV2,CASSLGKASGANVLTF,TGTGCCAGCAGTCTAGGTAAAGCCTCTGGGGCCAACGTCCTGACTTTC
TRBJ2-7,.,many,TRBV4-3,CASSQQGAYEQYF,TGCGCCAGCAGCCAGCAGGGCGCCTACGAGCAGTACTTC
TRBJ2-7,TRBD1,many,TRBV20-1,CSARADVGTGLYEQYF,TGCAGTGCTAGAGCCGACGTGGGGACAGGGCTCTACGAGCAGTACTTC
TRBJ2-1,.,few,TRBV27,CASSLWQGRGEQLF,TGTGCCAGCAGTTTATGGCAGGGGAGAGGTGAGCAGCTCTTC
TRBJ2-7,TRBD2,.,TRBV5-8,CASSPLSGPTYEQYF,TGTGCCAGCAGCCCGCTTAGCGGGCCGACCTACGAGCAGTACTTC
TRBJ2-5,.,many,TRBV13,CASSFRRDYQETQYF,TGTGCCAGCAGCTTTCGACGGGACTACCAAGAGACCCAGTACTTC
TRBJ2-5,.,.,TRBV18,CASSPTTTGFAETQYF,TGTGCCAGCTCACCAACAACAACAGGGTTCGCAGAGACCCAGTACTTC
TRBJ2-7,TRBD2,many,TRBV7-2,CASRKLAGAYEQYF,TGTGCCAGCAGAAAACTAGCGGGGGCCTACGAGCAGTACTTC
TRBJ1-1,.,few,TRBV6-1,CASSEVAAASAFF,TGTGCCAGCAGTGAAGTGGCAGCGGCGTCGGCTTTCTTT
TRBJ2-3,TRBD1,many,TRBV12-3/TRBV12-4,CASSYEDRAIQYF,TGTGCCAGCAGTTACGAGGACAGGGCAATTCAGTATTTT
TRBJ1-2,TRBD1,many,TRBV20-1,CSARGTGWGYTF,TGCAGTGCAAGAGGGACAGGATGGGGCTACACCTTC
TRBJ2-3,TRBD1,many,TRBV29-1,CSVVDRGTDTQYF,TGCAGCGTTGTAGACAGGGGAACAGATACGCAGTATTTT
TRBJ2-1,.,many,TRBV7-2,CASSLGNSENEQFF,TGTGCCAGCAGCTTAGGCAATAGCGAGAATGAGCAGTTCTTC
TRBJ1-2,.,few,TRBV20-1,CSAPGVPYGYTF,TGCAGTGCACCAGGGGTACCTTATGGCTACACCTTC
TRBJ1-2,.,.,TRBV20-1,CSASGDPHINYGYTF,TGCAGTGCTAGTGGGGACCCCCACATTAACTATGGCTACACCTTC
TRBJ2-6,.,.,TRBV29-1,CSVAGVLGANVLTF,TGCAGCGTTGCGGGGGTATTAGGGGCCAACGTCCTGACTTTC
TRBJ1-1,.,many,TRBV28,CASSTYLNTEAFF,TGTGCCAGCAGTACATACTTGAACACTGAAGCTTTCTTT
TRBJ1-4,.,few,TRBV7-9,CASSLGPTNEKLFF,TGTGCCAGCAGCTTAGGACCGACTAATGAAAAACTGTTTTTT
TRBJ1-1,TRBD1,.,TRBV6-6,CASRWTGQDEAFF,TGTGCCAGCAGGTGGACAGGGCAGGATGAAGCTTTCTTT